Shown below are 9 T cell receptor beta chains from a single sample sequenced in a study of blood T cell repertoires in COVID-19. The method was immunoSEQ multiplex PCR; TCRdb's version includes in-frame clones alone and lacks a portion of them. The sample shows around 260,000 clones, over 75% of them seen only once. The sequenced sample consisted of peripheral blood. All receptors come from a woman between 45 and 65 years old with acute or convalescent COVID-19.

The CDR3 protein is CASRKTTGGGTGEKLFF. As DNA, the CDR3 is TGCGCCAGCAGAAAGACTACAGGGGGCGGGACAGGGGAAAAACTGTTTTTT. The V gene is TRBV5-1, the J gene TRBJ1-4; TRBD1 aligns across 9 bases. CDR1 is SGHRS and CDR2 is YFSETQ in the germline V gene. The CDR3 contains 17 residues. V dropped 5 bases and J dropped 8; count of bases not matched to a gene: 16.

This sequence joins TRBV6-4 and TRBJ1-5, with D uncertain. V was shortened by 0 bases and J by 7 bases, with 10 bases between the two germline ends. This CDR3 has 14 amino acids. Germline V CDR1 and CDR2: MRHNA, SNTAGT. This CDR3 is CASSDSPGGQPQHF. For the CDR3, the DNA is TGTGCCAGCAGTGACTCTCCGGGAGGCCAGCCCCAGCATTTT.

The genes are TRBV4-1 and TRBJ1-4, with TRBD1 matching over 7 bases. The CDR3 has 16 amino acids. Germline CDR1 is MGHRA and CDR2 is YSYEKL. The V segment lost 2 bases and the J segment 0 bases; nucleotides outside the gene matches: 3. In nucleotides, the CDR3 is TGCGCCAGCAGCCAACCGGGACAGACAACTAATGAAAAACTGTTTTTT. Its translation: CASSQPGQTTNEKLFF.

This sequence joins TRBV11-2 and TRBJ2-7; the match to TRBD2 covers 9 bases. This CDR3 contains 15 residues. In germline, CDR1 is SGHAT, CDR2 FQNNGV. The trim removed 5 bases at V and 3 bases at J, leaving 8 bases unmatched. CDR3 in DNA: TGTGCCAGCAGCACCCGACTAGCGGTTTACTACGAGCAGTACTTC. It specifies CASSTRLAVYYEQYF.

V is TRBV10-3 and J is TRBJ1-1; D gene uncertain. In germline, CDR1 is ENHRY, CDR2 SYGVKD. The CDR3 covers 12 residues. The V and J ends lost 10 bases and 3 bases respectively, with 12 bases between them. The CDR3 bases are TGTGCCACCAGCCGCGGGGACACTGAAGCTTTCTTT. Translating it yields CATSRGDTEAFF.

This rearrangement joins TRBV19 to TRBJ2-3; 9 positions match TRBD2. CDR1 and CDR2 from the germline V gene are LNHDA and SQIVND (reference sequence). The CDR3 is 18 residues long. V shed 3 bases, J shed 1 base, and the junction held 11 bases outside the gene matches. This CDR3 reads CASSIRKAGGIGTDTQYF. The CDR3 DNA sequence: TGTGCCAGTAGTATTCGAAAAGCGGGAGGCATTGGCACAGATACGCAGTATTTT.

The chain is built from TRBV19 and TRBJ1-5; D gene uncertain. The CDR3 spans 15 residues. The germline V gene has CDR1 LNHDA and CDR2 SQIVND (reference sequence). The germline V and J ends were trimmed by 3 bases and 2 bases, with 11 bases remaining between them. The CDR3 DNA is TGTGCCAGTAGTATCCGAGGTAGCGGCAATCAGCCCCAGCATTTT. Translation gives CASSIRGSGNQPQHF.

The CDR3 bases are TGTGCCTCCGAGGACAGGGGAGGGGAAAAACTGTTTTTT. Amino acid sequence: CASEDRGGEKLFF. The chain employs TRBV19 and TRBJ1-4, with 9 bases matching TRBD1. J lost 8 bases, V lost 11 bases, and 9 bases had no gene match. This CDR3 spans 13 amino acids. CDR1 and CDR2 (germline): LNHDA, SQIVND (reference sequence). Full variable domain (missing parts from reference TRBV19 and TRBJ1-4): DGGITQSPKYLFRKEGQNVTLSCEQNLNHDAMYWYRQDPGQGLRLIYYSQIVNDFQKGDIAEGYSVSREKKESFPLTVTSAQKNPTAFYLCASEDRGGEKLFFGSGTQLSVL.

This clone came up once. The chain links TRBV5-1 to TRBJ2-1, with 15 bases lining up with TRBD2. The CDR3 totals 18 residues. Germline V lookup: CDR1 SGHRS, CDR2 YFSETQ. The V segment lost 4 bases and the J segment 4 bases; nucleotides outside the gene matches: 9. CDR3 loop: CASSPPGLAGGRYNEQFF. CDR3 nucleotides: TGCGCCAGCAGCCCCCCGGGACTAGCGGGAGGAAGGTACAATGAGCAGTTCTTC.